Sequencing of this T cell receptor (beta chain) was carried out in a study of shared clonotypes between healthy human individuals (dated by TCRdb to 2019 to 2021). As for the study more broadly: The cohort included a few men and a couple of women between 18 and 49 years of age. Between about 0.94 and 8.9 billion PBMCs per donor were obtained by leukapheresis. To increase sequencing depth and limit assay-specific biases, different laboratories used diverse techniques to prepare libraries and sequence TCR repertoires. To estimate repertoire size and how much clonotype sharing occurs between individuals, the study deeply sequenced the blood TCR repertoires of several healthy adults. Per donor, three plates each were used for CD4 naive and CD4 memory, two for CD8 naive, and one for CD8 memory.

CDR1 and CDR2, per the germline V gene (reference sequence), are MNHEY and SMNVEV. Trimmed from V: 1 base; trimmed from J: 5 bases; junction bases lacking a gene match: 8. Reading from cysteine to phenylalanine, the CDR3 counts 15 amino acids. Of the read, only the CDR3 DNA is kept; its 45 bases are in frame from base 1. For the CD8 naive samples, CD45RO-negative cells were positively selected for CCR7, yielding a CD45RA+CCR7+ population from which TemRA cells were excluded. The donors were healthy, HIV-negative adults with no recently reported acute infections or vaccinations. All donors were Caucasian adults living in Nashville, Tennessee, USA. Blood was obtained by leukapheresis, after which PBMCs were separated by Ficoll-Histopaque density gradient centrifugation and cryopreserved in liquid nitrogen vapor phase. Analytical flow cytometry was used to check the purity and quantity of every magnetically sorted T cell population. From each sorted fraction, genomic DNA was isolated and quantified by UV absorbance on a Nanodrop 2000c.

Remarks on this clone: No cognate antigen has been identified for it. Base-call qualities are not available, and no considerably larger clone is one nucleotide away.

What the research found in general, with its limitations: Higher generation probabilities were observed for clonotypes shared by all four sorted-subset donors than for non-shared clonotypes. Sampling was restricted to blood, and TCR repertoires in tissues likely differ from the TCR repertoires found in blood. Estimated clonotype richness was generally larger for naive than for memory subsets. Incomplete sequencing was indicated by rarefaction of sorted-subset datasets, despite the large sequencing depth. Because the study included a small number of donors, the genetic and exposure-history diversity represented was limited. Pairwise subsampling indicated that sequencing depth was expected to affect the degree of clonotype sharing among donors. Approximately 5% of naive CD4, approximately 3.7% of naive CD8, around 2.3% of memory CD4, and 0.4% of memory CD8 clonotypes were shared across several donors.

Using the deep immunoSEQ assay, TCR CDR3 regions were amplified from genomic DNA by multiplex PCR. Extracted genomic DNA from each cell subset was spread evenly across all wells of several immunoSEQ 96-well plates, with each plate serving as a replicate. For sorted subsets, 150 to 200 ng genomic DNA, equal to 30,000 or so T cell genomes, was loaded into each replicate PCR. Purified libraries were measured with a Qubit 3.0 fluorometer, size-checked on a Bioanalyzer 2100, and measured again with the KAPA Library Quantification kit. Every immunoSEQ 96-well plate was sequenced on a dedicated single-read 150-cycle Illumina NextSeq 550 flow cell. In the authors' own workflow: Because the immunoSEQ output held only junctional sequences and lacked quality scores, the filtering could not match the filtering applied to full-length reads. To assign V/J genes and CDR3, sequences were annotated against IMGT germline references using PyIR, a Python wrapper for IgBLAST v1.9. Reads were removed for weak V/J assignments (E-value above 1e-6), missing CDR3, stop codons, out-of-frame junctions, or ambiguous translated residues. A V3J clonotype was defined by an identical inferred V gene, J gene, and CDR3 amino acid sequence. Percentage overlap between repertoires was computed as shared unique clonotypes divided by the size of the smaller repertoire. RTK rarefaction, the Chao1 estimator, and Recon v2.1 estimates of unobserved clonotypes were used to assess repertoire richness. OLGA was used to compute generation probabilities for all TCRbeta clonotypes that the gDNA method yielded from a handful of donors. Entries here come from immuneACCESS through TCRdb and include only in-frame sequences with V and J called. Some clones fail to appear in such tables; in the studies checked, an unresolved V gene covers under half of the shortfall, and the cause of the remainder is unknown. That table is the source of V, J and clone size, and D and trimming were worked out from the DNA. The sample table contains some 2.1 million clones; only one count was recorded for around 93% of them. Around 1.7% of the sample belongs to the ten largest clones.

The chain joins TRBV27 to TRBJ2-7; TRBD1 agrees with 7 junctional bases. The clonotype originates from a man younger than 30 in good health. Some clones in this sample may be carry-over from other donors' samples. The sequenced material came from naive CD8+ T cells from PBMCs. The cell subset or site label here, explained by the study, means: CD45RA+CCR7+. The CDR3 loop reads CASSLWQGERDEQYF. The DNA reads TGTGCCAGCAGTTTATGGCAGGGGGAACGTGACGAGCAGTACTTC.